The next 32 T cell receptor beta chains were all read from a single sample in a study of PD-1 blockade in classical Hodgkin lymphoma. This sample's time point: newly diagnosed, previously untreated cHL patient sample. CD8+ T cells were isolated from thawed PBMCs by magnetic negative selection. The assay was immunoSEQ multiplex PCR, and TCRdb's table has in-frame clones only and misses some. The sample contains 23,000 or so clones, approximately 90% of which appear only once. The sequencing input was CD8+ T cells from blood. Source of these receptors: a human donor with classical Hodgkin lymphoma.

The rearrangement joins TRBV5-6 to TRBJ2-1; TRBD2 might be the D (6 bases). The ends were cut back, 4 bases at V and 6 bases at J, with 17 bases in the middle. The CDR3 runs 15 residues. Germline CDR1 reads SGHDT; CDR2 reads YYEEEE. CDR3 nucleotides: TGTGCCAGCAGCCCGGGGGACCTGTGGGGCAATGAGCAGTTCTTC. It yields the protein CASSPGDLWGNEQFF.

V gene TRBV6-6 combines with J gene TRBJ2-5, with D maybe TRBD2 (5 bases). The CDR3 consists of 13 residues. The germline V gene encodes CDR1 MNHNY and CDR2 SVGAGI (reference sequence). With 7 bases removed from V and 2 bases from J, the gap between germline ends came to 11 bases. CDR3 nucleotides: TGTGCCAGCACCTTCGGCGGGCAAGAGACCCAGTACTTC. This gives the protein CASTFGGQETQYF.

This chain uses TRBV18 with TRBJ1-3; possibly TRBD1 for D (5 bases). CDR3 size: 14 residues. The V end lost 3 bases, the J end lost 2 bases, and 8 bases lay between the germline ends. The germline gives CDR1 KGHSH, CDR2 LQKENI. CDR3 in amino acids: CASSPGPPGNTIYF. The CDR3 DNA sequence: TGTGCCAGCTCACCGGGACCCCCTGGAAACACCATATATTTT.

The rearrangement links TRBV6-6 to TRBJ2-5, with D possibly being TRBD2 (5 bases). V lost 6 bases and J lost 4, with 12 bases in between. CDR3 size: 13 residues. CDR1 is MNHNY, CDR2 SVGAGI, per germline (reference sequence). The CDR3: CASRRTHLETQYF. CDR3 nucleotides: TGTGCCAGCAGGAGGACTCATCTAGAGACCCAGTACTTC.

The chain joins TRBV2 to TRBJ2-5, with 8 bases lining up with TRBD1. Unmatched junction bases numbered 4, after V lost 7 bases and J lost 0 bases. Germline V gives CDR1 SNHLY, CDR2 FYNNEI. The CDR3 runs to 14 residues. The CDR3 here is CASNWDRYQETQYF. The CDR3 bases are TGTGCCAGCAATTGGGACAGGTACCAAGAGACCCAGTACTTC. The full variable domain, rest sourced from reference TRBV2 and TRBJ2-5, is EPEVTQTPSHQVTQMGQEVILRCVPISNHLYFYWYRQILGQKVEFLVSFYNNEISEKSEIFDDQFSVERPDGSNFTLKIRSTKLEDSAMYFCASNWDRYQETQYFGPGTRLLVL.

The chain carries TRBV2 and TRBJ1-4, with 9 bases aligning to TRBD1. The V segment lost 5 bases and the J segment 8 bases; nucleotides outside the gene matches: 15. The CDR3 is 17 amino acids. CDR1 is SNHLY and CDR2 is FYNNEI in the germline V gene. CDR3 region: CASSTGTGRPVREKLFF. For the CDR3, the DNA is TGTGCCAGCAGTACCGGGACAGGGAGGCCCGTGCGAGAAAAACTGTTTTTT.

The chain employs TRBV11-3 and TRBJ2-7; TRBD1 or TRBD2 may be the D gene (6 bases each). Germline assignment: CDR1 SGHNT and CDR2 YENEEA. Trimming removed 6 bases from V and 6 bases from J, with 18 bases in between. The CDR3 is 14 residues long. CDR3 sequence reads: CASRPRRGLLEQYF. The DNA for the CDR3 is TGTGCCAGCAGGCCCCGCCGGGGGCTGCTCGAGCAGTACTTC.

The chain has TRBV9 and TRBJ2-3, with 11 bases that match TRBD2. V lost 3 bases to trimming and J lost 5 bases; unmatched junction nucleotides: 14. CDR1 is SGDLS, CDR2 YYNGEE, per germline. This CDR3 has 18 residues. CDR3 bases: TGTGCCAGCAGCGCCGGGACTAGCGGAGTAACCCGCCTAGATACGCAGTATTTT. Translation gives CASSAGTSGVTRLDTQYF.

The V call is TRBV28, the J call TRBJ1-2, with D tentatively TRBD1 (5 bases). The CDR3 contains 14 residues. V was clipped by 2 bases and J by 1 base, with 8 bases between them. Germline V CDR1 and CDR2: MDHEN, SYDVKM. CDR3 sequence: CASSLRGLNYGYTF. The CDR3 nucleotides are TGTGCCAGCAGTTTAAGGGGCCTTAACTATGGCTACACCTTC.

The CDR3 sequence is CASSEIEGSEQYF. The DNA of the CDR3 is TGTGCCAGCAGTGAAATAGAGGGTAGCGAGCAGTACTTC. The rearrangement joins TRBV25-1 to TRBJ2-7; a weak D match, TRBD2 (5 bases). Germline CDR1 MGHDK, CDR2 SYGVNS. The V end lost 2 bases, the J end lost 6 bases, and 11 bases lay between the germline ends. The CDR3 is made up of 13 amino acids.

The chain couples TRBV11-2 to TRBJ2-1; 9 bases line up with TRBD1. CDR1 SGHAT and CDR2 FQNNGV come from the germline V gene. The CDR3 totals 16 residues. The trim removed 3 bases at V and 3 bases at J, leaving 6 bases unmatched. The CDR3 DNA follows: TGTGCCAGCAGCTTGAGGGACAGGGAGGGCTACAATGAGCAGTTCTTC. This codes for CASSLRDREGYNEQFF.

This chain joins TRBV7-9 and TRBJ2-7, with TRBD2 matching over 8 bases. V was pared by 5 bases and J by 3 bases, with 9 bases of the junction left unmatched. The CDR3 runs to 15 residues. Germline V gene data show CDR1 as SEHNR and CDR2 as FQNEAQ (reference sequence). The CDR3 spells CASSLERGGNYEQYF. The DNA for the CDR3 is TGTGCCAGCAGCCTCGAACGGGGGGGAAACTACGAGCAGTACTTC.

CDR3 amino acids: CASSEEVRGEKLFF. The CDR3 DNA reads TGTGCCAGCTCCGAGGAGGTTCGCGGCGAAAAACTGTTTTTT. This chain joins TRBV6-1 and TRBJ1-4; D gene uncertain. CDR3 length equals 14 residues. The germline CDR1 and CDR2 sequences are MNHNS and SASEGT. The V end lost 8 bases, the J end lost 8 bases, and 18 bases lay between the germline ends.

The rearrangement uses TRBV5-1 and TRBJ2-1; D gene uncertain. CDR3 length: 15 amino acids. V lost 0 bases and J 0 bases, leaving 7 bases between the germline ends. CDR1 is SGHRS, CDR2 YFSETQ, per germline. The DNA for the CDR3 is TGCGCCAGCAGCTTGGACAGTTCCTCCTACAATGAGCAGTTCTTC. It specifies CASSLDSSSYNEQFF.

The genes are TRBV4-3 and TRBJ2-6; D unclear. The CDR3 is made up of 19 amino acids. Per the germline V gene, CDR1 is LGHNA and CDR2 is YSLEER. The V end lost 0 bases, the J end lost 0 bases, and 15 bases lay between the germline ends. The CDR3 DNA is TGCGCCAGCAGCCAAGATGGTGTCACAGAATCCTCTGGGGCCAACGTCCTGACTTTC. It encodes CASSQDGVTESSGANVLTF.

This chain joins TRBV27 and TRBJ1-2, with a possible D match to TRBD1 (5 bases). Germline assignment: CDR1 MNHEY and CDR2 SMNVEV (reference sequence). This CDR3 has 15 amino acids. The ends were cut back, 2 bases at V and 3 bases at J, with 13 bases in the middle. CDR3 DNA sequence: TGTGCCAGCAGTTTAGCTAGGGACCCCTACTATGGCTACACCTTC. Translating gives CASSLARDPYYGYTF.

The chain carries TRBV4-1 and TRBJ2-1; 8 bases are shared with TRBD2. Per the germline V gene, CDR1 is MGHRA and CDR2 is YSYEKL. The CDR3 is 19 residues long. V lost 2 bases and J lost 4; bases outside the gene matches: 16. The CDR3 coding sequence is TGCGCCAGCAGCCAACGCGATGGAAGGCGGGCTAGCGGGTACAATGAGCAGTTCTTC. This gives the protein CASSQRDGRRASGYNEQFF.

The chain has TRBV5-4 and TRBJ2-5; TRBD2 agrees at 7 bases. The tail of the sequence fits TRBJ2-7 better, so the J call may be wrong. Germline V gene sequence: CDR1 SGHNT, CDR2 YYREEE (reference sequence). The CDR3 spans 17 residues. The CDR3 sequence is CASSFGRRGSPPYEQYF. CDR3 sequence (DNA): TGTGCCAGCAGCTTTGGCAGGCGCGGGAGTCCACCCTACGAGCAGTACTTC.

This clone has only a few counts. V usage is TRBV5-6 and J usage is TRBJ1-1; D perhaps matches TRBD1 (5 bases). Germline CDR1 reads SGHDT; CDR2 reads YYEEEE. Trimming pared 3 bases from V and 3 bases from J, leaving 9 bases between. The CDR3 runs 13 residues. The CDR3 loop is CASSSGFHTEAFF. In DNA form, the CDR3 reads TGTGCCAGCAGCTCAGGGTTCCACACTGAAGCTTTCTTT.

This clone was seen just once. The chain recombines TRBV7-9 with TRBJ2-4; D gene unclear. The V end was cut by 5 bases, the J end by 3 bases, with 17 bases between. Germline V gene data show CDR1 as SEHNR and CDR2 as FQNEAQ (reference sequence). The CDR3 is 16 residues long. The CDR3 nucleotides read TGTGCCAGCAGCCAGACCAAGAATAGGGACAAAAACATTCAGTACTTC. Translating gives CASSQTKNRDKNIQYF.

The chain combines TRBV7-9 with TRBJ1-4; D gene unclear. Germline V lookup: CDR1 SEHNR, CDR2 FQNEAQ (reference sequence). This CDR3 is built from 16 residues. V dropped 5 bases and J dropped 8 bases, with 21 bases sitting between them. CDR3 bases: TGTGCCAGCAGCCTAATCCGACACCCTTTAGAGGAAAAACTGTTTTTT. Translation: CASSLIRHPLEEKLFF.

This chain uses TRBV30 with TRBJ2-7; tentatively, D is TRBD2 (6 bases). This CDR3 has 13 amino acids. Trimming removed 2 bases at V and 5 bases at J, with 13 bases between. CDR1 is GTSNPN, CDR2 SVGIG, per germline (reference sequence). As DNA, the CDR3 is TGTGCCTGGAGTACGGGGGTTCGCGACGAGCAGTACTTC. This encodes CAWSTGVRDEQYF.

CDR3 bases: TGCAGCGTCCGGGACAGGGAAGTGAGCACCATATATTTT. Its translation: CSVRDREVSTIYF. The rearrangement joins TRBV29-1 to TRBJ1-3; 9 positions agree with TRBD1. The germline V gene encodes CDR1 SQVTM and CDR2 ANQGSEA. Germline trimming cut 6 bases from V and 9 bases from J; bases unmatched to any gene: 9. This CDR3 is built from 13 residues.

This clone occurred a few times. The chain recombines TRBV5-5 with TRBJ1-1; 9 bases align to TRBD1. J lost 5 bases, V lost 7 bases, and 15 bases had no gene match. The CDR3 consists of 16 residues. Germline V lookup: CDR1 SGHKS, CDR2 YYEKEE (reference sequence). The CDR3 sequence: CASLPGTGGEGTEAFF. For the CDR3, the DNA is TGTGCCAGCCTCCCCGGAACAGGGGGCGAGGGTACTGAAGCTTTCTTT.

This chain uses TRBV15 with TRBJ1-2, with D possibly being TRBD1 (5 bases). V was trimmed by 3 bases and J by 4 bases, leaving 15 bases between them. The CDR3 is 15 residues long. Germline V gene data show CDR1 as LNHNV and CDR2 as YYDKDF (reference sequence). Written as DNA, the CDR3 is TGTGCCACCAGCAGTCCCGGGTCAGGGACCTATGGCTACACCTTC. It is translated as CATSSPGSGTYGYTF. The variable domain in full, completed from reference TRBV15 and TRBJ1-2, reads DAMVIQNPRYQVTQFGKPVTLSCSQTLNHNVMYWYQQKSSQAPKLLFHYYDKDFNNEADTPDNFQSRRPNTSFCFLDIRSPGLGDTAMYLCATSSPGSGTYGYTFGSGTRLTVV.

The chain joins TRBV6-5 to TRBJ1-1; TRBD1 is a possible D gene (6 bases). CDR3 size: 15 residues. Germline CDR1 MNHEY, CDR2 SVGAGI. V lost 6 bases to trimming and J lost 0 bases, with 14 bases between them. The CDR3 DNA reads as TGTGCCAGCAGCCTAACAGGGAACATGAACACTGAAGCTTTCTTT. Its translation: CASSLTGNMNTEAFF.

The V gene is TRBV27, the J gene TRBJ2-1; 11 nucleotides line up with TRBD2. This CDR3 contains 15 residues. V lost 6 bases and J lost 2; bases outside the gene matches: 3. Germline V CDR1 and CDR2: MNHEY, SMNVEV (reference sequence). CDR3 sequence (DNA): TGTGCCAGCAGGGTAGCGGGAGGGACCTACAATGAGCAGTTCTTC. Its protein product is CASRVAGGTYNEQFF.

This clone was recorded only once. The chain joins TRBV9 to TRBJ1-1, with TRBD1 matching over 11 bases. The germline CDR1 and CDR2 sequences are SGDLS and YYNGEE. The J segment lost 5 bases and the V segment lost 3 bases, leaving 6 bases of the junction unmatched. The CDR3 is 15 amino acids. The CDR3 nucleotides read TGTGCCAGCAGCGCCCGGGACAGGGGGGCTACTGAAGCTTTCTTT. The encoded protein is CASSARDRGATEAFF.

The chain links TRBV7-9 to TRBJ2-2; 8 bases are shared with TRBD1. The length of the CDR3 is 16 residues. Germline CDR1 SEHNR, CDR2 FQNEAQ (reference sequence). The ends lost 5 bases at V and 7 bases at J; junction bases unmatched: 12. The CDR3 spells CASSGKVTGDIGELFF. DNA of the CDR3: TGTGCCAGCAGCGGGAAGGTGACAGGGGACATCGGGGAGCTGTTTTTT.

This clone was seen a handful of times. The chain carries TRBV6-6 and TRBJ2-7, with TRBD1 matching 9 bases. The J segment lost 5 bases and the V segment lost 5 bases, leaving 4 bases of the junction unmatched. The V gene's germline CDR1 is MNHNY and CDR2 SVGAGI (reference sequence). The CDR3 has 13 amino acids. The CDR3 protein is CASSPRTGDEQYF. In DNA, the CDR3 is TGTGCCAGCAGTCCTCGGACAGGGGACGAGCAGTACTTC.

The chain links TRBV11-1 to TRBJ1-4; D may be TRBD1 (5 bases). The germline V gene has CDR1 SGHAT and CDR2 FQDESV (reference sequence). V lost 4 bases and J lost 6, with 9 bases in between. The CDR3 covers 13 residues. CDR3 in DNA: TGTGCCAGCAGCTCAGGGACGCATGAAAAACTGTTTTTT. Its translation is CASSSGTHEKLFF.

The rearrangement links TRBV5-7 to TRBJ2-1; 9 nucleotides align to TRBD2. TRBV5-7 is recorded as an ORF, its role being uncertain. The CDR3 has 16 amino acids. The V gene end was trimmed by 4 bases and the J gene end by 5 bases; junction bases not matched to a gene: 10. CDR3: CASSKGSGRLNNEQFF. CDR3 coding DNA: TGTGCCAGCAGCAAAGGGAGCGGGAGGCTAAACAATGAGCAGTTCTTC.